This T cell receptor beta chain was obtained from a study of blood T cell repertoires in COVID-19. Looking at the study overall: Some COVID-19 samples were acute and others convalescent; all came from the United States, Italy and Spain. T cells, B-cell-depleted T cells, or PBMCs provided the cDNA or gDNA that served as material.

The J segment lost 7 bases and the V segment lost 4 bases, leaving 9 bases of the junction unmatched. The CDR3 has 14 residues. Looked up from germline, CDR1 is LGHDT and CDR2 is YNNKEL (reference sequence). Using immunoSEQ multiplex PCR, the repertoire was profiled, and TCRdb retains in-frame clones only, with some absent. The sample has about 6,300 clones; approximately 90% are singletons. The V call is TRBV3-1 (or the pseudogene TRBV3-2), the J call TRBJ2-7; 8 bases are shared with TRBD1. Sequencing was performed on peripheral blood. The receptor comes from a human donor in a cohort sampled during active COVID-19. The CDR3 region has the DNA TGTGCCAGCAGCCTCGGACAGGGACTGGGAGAGCAGTACTTC. Its translation: CASSLGQGLGEQYF.